The table lists the clone carrying this T cell receptor (beta chain) with a few counts. Its specificity is not known. Between the trimmed V and J ends, which lost 3 bases and 3 bases, there was a span of 14 bases. CDR3 length: 16 residues. Germline CDR1 MGHRA, CDR2 YSYEKL. The sample comes from a study of identical twins. A universal primer site was added by template switching, and unique molecular identifiers were carried by the cDNA. Each CDR3 protein is one row after TCRdb ran MiXCR on the 5' RACE reads. This sample has 350,000 to 450,000 distinct CDR3 sequences, with 15% to 20% found just once. The study's findings and limits: Out-of-frame alpha sequences shared by twins showed excess low generation probability.

Sequenced sample: naive T cells sorted from blood. This chain links TRBV4-1 with TRBJ1-4; tentative D call: TRBD1 (6 bases). The receptor was derived from a middle-aged man in good health. CDR3 sequence (DNA): TGCGCCAGCAGCCAGTATCCCAACAGGGCTAATGAAAAACTGTTTTTT. Its protein product is CASSQYPNRANEKLFF.